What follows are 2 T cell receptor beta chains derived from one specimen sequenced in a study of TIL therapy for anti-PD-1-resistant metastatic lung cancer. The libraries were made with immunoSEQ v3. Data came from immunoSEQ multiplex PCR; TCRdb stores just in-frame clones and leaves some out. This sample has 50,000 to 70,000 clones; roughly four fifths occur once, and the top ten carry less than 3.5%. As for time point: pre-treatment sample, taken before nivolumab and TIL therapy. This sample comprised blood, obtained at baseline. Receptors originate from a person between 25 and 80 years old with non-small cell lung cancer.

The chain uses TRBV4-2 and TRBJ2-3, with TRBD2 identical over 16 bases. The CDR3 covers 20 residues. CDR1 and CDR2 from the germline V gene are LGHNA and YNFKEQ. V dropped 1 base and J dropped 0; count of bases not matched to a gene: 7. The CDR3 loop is CASSQVLGLAGGWSTDTQYF. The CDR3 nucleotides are TGTGCCAGCAGCCAAGTACTGGGACTAGCGGGAGGGTGGAGCACAGATACGCAGTATTTT.

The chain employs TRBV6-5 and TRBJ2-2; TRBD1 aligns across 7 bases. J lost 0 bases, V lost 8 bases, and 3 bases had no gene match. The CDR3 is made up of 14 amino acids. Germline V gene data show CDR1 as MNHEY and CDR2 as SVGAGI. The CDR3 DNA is TGTGCCAGCTCTAGGGGGCCGAACACCGGGGAGCTGTTTTTT. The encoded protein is CASSRGPNTGELFF.